These 10 T cell receptor beta chains were sequenced from one sample in a study of PD-L1 blockade in urothelial cancer. Using immunoSEQ multiplex PCR, the repertoire was profiled, and TCRdb retains in-frame clones only, with some absent. The data show some 100,000 clones, roughly nine tenths seen once. The sequences come from PBMCs, collected around atezolizumab (anti-PD-L1) treatment. Receptor source: a woman aged 80 or older with urothelial cancer.

The chain uses TRBV7-9 and TRBJ2-5; 8 bases match TRBD1. Germline CDR1 SEHNR, CDR2 FQNEAQ (reference sequence). This CDR3 has 14 residues. Losses at the gene ends were 9 bases for V and 5 bases for J; bases not matched to a gene: 11. The CDR3 nucleotides read TGTGCCAGTCTTGGACAGGGTAGGATGGAGACCCAGTACTTC. This codes for CASLGQGRMETQYF.

J is TRBJ2-5 and V is TRBV5-6; 7 bases align to TRBD1. The germline CDR1 and CDR2 sequences are SGHDT and YYEEEE. CDR3 length: 14 residues. Losses at the gene ends were 3 bases for V and 4 bases for J; bases not matched to a gene: 6. The CDR3 is CASSSTGVVETQYF. The CDR3 DNA sequence: TGTGCCAGCAGCTCTACAGGGGTAGTAGAGACCCAGTACTTC. The whole variable domain, filled in from reference TRBV5-6 and TRBJ2-5, reads DAGVTQSPTHLIKTRGQQVTLRCSPKSGHDTVSWYQQALGQGPQFIFQYYEEEERQRGNFPDRFSGHQFPNYSSELNVNALLLGDSALYLCASSSTGVVETQYFGPGTRLLVL.

This clone came up once. The chain recombines TRBV30 with TRBJ1-1; no clear D gene. The V gene lost 0 bases and the J gene lost 6 bases, with 2 bases spanning the gap. CDR1 GTSNPN and CDR2 SVGIG come from the germline V gene (reference sequence). This CDR3 spans 10 amino acids. The CDR3 DNA follows: TGTGCCTGGAGTGTCTCTGAAGCTTTCTTT. Translating gives CAWSVSEAFF. The full variable domain, rest sourced from reference TRBV30 and TRBJ1-1, is SQTIHQWPATLVQPVGSPLSLECTVEGTSNPNLYWYRQAAGRGLQLLFYSVGIGQISSEVPQNLSASRPQDRQFILSSKKLLLSDSGFYLCAWSVSEAFFGQGTRLTVV.

This chain links TRBV15 with TRBJ2-7; a possible D gene is TRBD2 (5 bases). CDR1 LNHNV and CDR2 YYDKDF come from the germline V gene (reference sequence). V was clipped by 0 bases and J by 7 bases, with 10 bases between them. This CDR3 region has 13 residues. The CDR3 DNA sequence: TGTGCCACCAGCAGAGATTCTCCGGGGGAGCAGTACTTC. Protein product: CATSRDSPGEQYF.

The chain couples TRBV9 to TRBJ1-2; D is unresolved. Germline lookup yields CDR1 SGDLS and CDR2 YYNGEE. The V end was cut by 4 bases, the J end by 5 bases, with 6 bases between. The CDR3 loop spans 11 amino acids. In DNA form, the CDR3 reads TGTGCCAGCAGCCCGTCGTATGGCTACACCTTC. As protein: CASSPSYGYTF. The complete variable domain, with remaining parts taken from reference TRBV9 and TRBJ1-2, reads DSGVTQTPKHLITATGQRVTLRCSPRSGDLSVYWYQQSLDQGLQFLIQYYNGEERAKGNILERFSAQQFPDLHSELNLSSLELGDSALYFCASSPSYGYTFGSGTRLTVV.

The V gene is TRBV19, the J gene TRBJ2-1, with a weak D call TRBD2 (6 bases). The CDR3 consists of 11 residues. V was trimmed by 9 bases and J by 4 bases, leaving 7 bases between them. Germline V lookup: CDR1 LNHDA, CDR2 SQIVND (reference sequence). In nucleotides, the CDR3 is TGTGCCAGCGGGACTTACAATGAGCAGTTCTTC. Its translation is CASGTYNEQFF.

This clone was seen just once. This chain connects TRBV4-2 to TRBJ1-4, with TRBD1 as a possible D gene (6 bases). The V and J ends lost 1 base and 5 bases respectively, with 20 bases between them. This CDR3 spans 18 amino acids. Germline lookup yields CDR1 LGHNA and CDR2 YNFKEQ. CDR3 nucleotides: TGTGCCAGCAGCCAAGTGACAGGTTTGACCTTGGAGAATGAAAAACTGTTTTTT. Translation: CASSQVTGLTLENEKLFF.

This sequence joins TRBV28 and TRBJ1-5; D remains ambiguous. Germline loops: CDR1 MDHEN, CDR2 SYDVKM. The V end was cut by 2 bases, the J end by 0 bases, with 5 bases between. The CDR3 totals 14 residues. CDR3 sequence: CASSLLVSNQPQHF. For the CDR3, the DNA is TGTGCCAGCAGTTTACTTGTTAGCAATCAGCCCCAGCATTTT.

This clone was recorded only once. The chain employs TRBV19 and TRBJ2-7; D might be TRBD1 (7 bases). V gave up 4 bases and J gave up 6 bases, with 16 bases separating them. The CDR3 has 14 residues. Germline CDR1 is LNHDA and CDR2 is SQIVND (reference sequence). In DNA form, the CDR3 reads TGTGCCAGTAGTAGAGACGTCCAGGGGGGCGAGCAGTACTTC. The encoded protein is CASSRDVQGGEQYF.

V usage is TRBV6-1 and J usage is TRBJ1-1; 10 positions agree with TRBD1. V trimming: 4 bases; J trimming: 0 bases; junction bases outside the gene matches: 5. CDR1 and CDR2 from the germline V gene are MNHNS and SASEGT. CDR3 size: 16 residues. CDR3 protein: CASSVPGQGLNTEAFF. The DNA of the CDR3 is TGTGCCAGCAGTGTCCCGGGACAGGGGTTGAACACTGAAGCTTTCTTT.